These 4 T cell receptor beta chains were all obtained from the same sample, sequenced in a study of blood T cell repertoires in COVID-19. Generated by immunoSEQ multiplex PCR, the TCRdb table keeps only in-frame clones and is missing some. The repertoire holds 60,000 to 95,000 clones, with under 95% as singletons. Material for sequencing was peripheral blood. The receptor source for this set is a human donor in a cohort sampled during active COVID-19.

This chain connects TRBV11-2 to TRBJ1-2, with D possibly being TRBD1 (6 bases). The CDR3 extends over 14 amino acids. Germline assignment: CDR1 SGHAT and CDR2 FQNNGV. V gave up 5 bases and J gave up 3 bases, with 13 bases separating them. The DNA of the CDR3 is TGTGCCAGCAGCCCCCGACAGGACTACTATGGCTACACCTTC. Residues: CASSPRQDYYGYTF.

This chain connects TRBV19 to TRBJ1-2; TRBD1 agrees at 9 bases. Germline loops: CDR1 LNHDA, CDR2 SQIVND (reference sequence). V lost 0 bases to trimming and J lost 0 bases; unmatched junction nucleotides: 2. This CDR3 is built from 16 residues. Written as DNA, the CDR3 is TGTGCCAGTAGTATAGATCGACAGGGGGCTAACTATGGCTACACCTTC. The encoded protein is CASSIDRQGANYGYTF.

The rearrangement joins TRBV6-2 or TRBV6-3 to TRBJ1-6; no clear D gene. Trimming left V 2 bases short and J 10 bases short, with 15 bases between. The CDR3 is made up of 15 amino acids. Germline V gene data show CDR1 as MNHEY and CDR2 as SVGEGT. CDR3 sequence (DNA): TGTGCCAGCAGTTACGGGCGGGATCCTAACTCACCCCTCCACTTT. Its translation is CASSYGRDPNSPLHF.

The V gene is TRBV2, the J gene TRBJ2-7; 10 bases match TRBD1. Germline CDR1 and CDR2: SNHLY and FYNNEI. V lost 8 bases and J lost 6; bases outside the gene matches: 7. This CDR3 contains 13 residues. The CDR3 spells CASLRDRGGEQYF. CDR3 sequence (DNA): TGTGCCAGCCTCCGGGACAGGGGCGGCGAGCAGTACTTC.